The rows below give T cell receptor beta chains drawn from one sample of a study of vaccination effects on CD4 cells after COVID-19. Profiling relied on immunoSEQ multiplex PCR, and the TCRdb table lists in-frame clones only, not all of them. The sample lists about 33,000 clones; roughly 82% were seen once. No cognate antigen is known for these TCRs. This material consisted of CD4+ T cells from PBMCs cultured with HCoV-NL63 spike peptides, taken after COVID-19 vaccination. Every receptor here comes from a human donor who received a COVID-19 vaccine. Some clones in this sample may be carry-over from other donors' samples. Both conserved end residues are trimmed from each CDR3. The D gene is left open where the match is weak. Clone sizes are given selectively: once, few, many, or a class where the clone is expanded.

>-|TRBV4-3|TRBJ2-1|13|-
ASRKGVDSYNEQF
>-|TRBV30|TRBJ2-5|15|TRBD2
AWSPTTPGLAQETQY
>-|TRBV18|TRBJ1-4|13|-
ASSPPEGINEKLF
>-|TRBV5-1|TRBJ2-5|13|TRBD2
ASTSGGIGEETQY
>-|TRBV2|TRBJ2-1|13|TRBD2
ASSGTSGDYNEQF
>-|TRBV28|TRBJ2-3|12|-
ASSLGGSTDTQY
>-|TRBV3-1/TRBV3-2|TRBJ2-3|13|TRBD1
ASSDRRQGGDTQY
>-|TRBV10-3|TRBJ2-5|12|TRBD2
ASGLAGGGETQY
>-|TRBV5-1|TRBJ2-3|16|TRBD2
ASSLVPSGGALTDTQY
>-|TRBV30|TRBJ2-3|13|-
AWVLKSPNTDTQY
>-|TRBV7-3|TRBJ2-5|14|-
ASSLNPGYGVETQY
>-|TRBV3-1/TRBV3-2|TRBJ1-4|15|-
ASSQGRGRATNEKLF
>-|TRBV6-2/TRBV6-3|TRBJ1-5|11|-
ASSYWSNQPQH
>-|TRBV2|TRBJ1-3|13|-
ASSEEHLTGNTIY
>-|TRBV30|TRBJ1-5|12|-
AWSVGGSNQPQH
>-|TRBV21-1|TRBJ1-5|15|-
ASSNPIGQGSIQPQH
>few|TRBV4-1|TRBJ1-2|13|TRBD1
ASSQGIGTGFGYT
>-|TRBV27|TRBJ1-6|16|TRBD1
ASRRDHLTGTGDSPLH
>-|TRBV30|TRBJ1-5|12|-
AWSGAAWGQPQH
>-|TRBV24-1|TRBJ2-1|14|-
ATSDHGTAGHNEQF
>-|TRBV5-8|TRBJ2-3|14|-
ASRSGRGARADTQY
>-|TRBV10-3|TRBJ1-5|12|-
AISAQGTNQPQH
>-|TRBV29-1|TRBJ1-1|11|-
SVEGTTWGGAF
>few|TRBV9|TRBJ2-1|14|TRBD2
ASSAGGGSSYNEQF
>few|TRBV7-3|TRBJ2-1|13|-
ASSSQGRSYNEQF
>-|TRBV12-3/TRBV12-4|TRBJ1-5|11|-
AAAKFSNQPQH
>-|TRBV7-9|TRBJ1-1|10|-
AIGGENTEAF